This TCR beta chain was sequenced during a study of blood T cell repertoires in COVID-19. For the study at large: The study drew acute and convalescent COVID-19 samples from the United States, Italy and Spain.

Germline V gives CDR1 KGHSH, CDR2 LQKENI. Trimming pared 0 bases from V and 2 bases from J, leaving 11 bases between. The CDR3 is made up of 16 amino acids. Original analysis: Estimated nucleated cell counts came from reference gene primer amplification. Using immunoSEQ multiplex PCR, the repertoire was profiled, and TCRdb retains in-frame clones only, with some absent. V, J and clone size derive from that table, while D and trimming were established from the DNA sequence. The sample has 200,000 or so clones; 70% to 85% are singletons. The receptor was derived from a human donor with acute or convalescent COVID-19. The donor label of this sample is uncertain. The rearrangement uses TRBV18 and TRBJ1-5; D possibly corresponds to TRBD1 (6 bases). Sequenced: peripheral blood. CDR3 coding DNA: TGTGCCAGCTCACCACCGAGTCCAGGGGGCAATCAGCCCCAGCATTTT. Translating it yields CASSPPSPGGNQPQHF.